The next 4 T cell receptor beta chains were all read from a single sample in a study of CD8 T cells in ankylosing spondylitis. TCRdb independently ran MiXCR on the 5' RACE reads; one entry per CDR3 protein. The table has approximately 140,000 distinct CDR3 sequences, about 42% seen once. The sample comprised synovial fluid, either unsorted or a sorted T cell fraction (not recorded which). The origin of the receptors is a male donor with ankylosing spondylitis.

This clonotype was seen a few times. The gene calls are TRBV12-3 or TRBV12-4 and TRBJ2-7, with 10 bases fitting TRBD2. The junction had 10 bases not matched to a gene; V was cut back by 1 base and J by 7 bases. The CDR3 length is 16 residues. In DNA form, the CDR3 reads TGTGCCAGCAGTTTAGGGTGGCTAGCGGGAGCAGATGAGCAGTACTTC. Translating gives CASSLGWLAGADEQYF.

The chain uses TRBV7-2 and TRBJ2-3; the D is unclear. Trimming removed 5 bases at V and 4 bases at J, with 10 bases between. The CDR3 totals 13 residues. In germline, CDR1 is SGHTA, CDR2 FQGNSA. The CDR3 DNA reads TGTGCCAGCAGCCCATTTCGTTCAGATACGCAGTATTTT. It yields the protein CASSPFRSDTQYF. Complete variable domain (other parts from reference TRBV7-2 and TRBJ2-3): GAGVSQSPSNKVTEKGKDVELRCDPISGHTALYWYRQSLGQGLEFLIYFQGNSAPDKSGLPSDRFSAERTGGSVSTLTIQRTQQEDSAVYLCASSPFRSDTQYFGPGTRLTVL.

In this sample, this clonotype turned up a few times. The V and J genes are TRBV12-3 or TRBV12-4 and TRBJ2-7; 8 bases fit TRBD2. V was clipped by 1 base and J by 3 bases; unmatched bases: 5. The CDR3 contains 15 residues. The CDR3 region is CASSLDGLASYEQYF. The DNA for the CDR3 is TGTGCCAGCAGTTTAGATGGACTAGCCAGCTACGAGCAGTACTTC.

The gene calls are TRBV4-2 and TRBJ2-2; D unresolved. V was shortened by 2 bases and J by 5 bases, with 15 bases between the two germline ends. This CDR3 contains 16 residues. Germline values: CDR1 LGHNA, CDR2 YNFKEQ. This chain's CDR3 is CASSQYDKAKTGELFF. The CDR3 coding sequence is TGTGCCAGCAGCCAATATGATAAGGCAAAAACCGGGGAGCTGTTTTTT.